This T cell receptor beta chain was observed in a study of blood T cell repertoires in COVID-19. About the research overall: Sample material is recorded as cDNA or gDNA derived from T cells, B-cell-depleted T cells, or PBMCs.

This CDR3 region has 12 residues. In germline, CDR1 is MNHEY, CDR2 SVGEGT. Trimming pared 3 bases from V and 4 bases from J, leaving 6 bases between. Study processing details: By means of reference gene primer amplification, nucleated cell counts were estimated. Some clones are missing from TCRdb's copy, which holds only in-frame ones; the method was immunoSEQ multiplex PCR. The V and J calls and the clone size are those of that table, but D and trimming were determined from the DNA. The sample records under 250,000 clones, around 89% being singletons. Comments on this clone: Other DNA sequences from this sample encode an identical CDR3 as well.

The specimen was peripheral blood. The chain combines TRBV6-2 or TRBV6-3 with TRBJ1-2; no definite D call. The receptor was isolated from a man aged 30 to 39 with COVID-19, enrolled during active disease. The DNA of the CDR3 is TGTGCCAGCAGTTATTCTTTCTATGGCTACACCTTC. Its protein is CASSYSFYGYTF.